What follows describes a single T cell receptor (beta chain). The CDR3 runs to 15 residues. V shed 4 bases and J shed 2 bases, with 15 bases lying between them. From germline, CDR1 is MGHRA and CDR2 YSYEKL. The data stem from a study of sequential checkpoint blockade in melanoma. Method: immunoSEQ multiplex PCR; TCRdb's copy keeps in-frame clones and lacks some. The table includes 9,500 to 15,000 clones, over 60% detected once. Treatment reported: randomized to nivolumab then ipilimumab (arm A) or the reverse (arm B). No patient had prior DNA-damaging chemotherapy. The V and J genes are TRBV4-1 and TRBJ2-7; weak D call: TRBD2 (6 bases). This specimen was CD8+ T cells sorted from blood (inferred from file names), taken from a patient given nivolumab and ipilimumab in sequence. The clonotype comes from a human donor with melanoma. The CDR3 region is CASSLIASETYEQYF. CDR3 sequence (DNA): TGCGCCAGCAGCCTGATCGCTAGCGAAACCTACGAGCAGTACTTC.